Each of the 27 T cell receptor beta chains below was sequenced from the same sample in a study of graft-versus-host responses after intestinal transplantation. The table came from immunoSEQ multiplex PCR; TCRdb's copy has only in-frame clones and leaves some out. The data contain some 100,000 clones, 85% to 95% of them singletons. These receptors' antigens are unknown. The sample was unstimulated CD8+ T cells sorted from spleen or lymph node cells, taken before transplant. All receptors come from a human donor who was the organ donor for an intestinal transplant.

A single count supports this clone. J is TRBJ2-3 and V is TRBV4-2, with 7 bases identical to TRBD2. The V gene's germline CDR1 is LGHNA and CDR2 YNFKEQ. The junction had 4 bases not matched to a gene; V was cut back by 0 bases and J by 4 bases. This CDR3 has 15 residues. This CDR3 reads CASSQETSDADTQYF. CDR3 DNA: TGTGCCAGCAGCCAAGAAACTAGCGACGCAGATACGCAGTATTTT.

The rearrangement links TRBV6-5 to TRBJ1-1, with D possibly being TRBD1 (6 bases). The V gene's germline CDR1 is MNHEY and CDR2 SVGAGI. Trimming removed 6 bases from V and 8 bases from J, with 19 bases in between. This CDR3 is 14 amino acids long. The CDR3 region has the DNA TGTGCCAGCAGCTTAGGGGGAGATTTGTTAGAAGCTTTCTTT. As protein: CASSLGGDLLEAFF.

This chain connects TRBV28 to TRBJ1-1, with 8 bases aligning to TRBD1. CDR1 MDHEN and CDR2 SYDVKM come from the germline V gene. Trimming took 9 bases from V and 7 from J; bases not matched to a gene: 10. The length of the CDR3 is 13 residues. The CDR3 region is CASCFRGRVEAFF. DNA for the CDR3: TGTGCCAGTTGCTTCAGGGGGCGGGTTGAAGCTTTCTTT.

This clone was seen more than once but under ten times. The chain recombines TRBV5-1 with TRBJ2-5; 7 bases fit TRBD1. The CDR3 loop spans 16 amino acids. The germline CDR1 and CDR2 sequences are SGHRS and YFSETQ. J lost 5 bases, V lost 4 bases, and 14 bases had no gene match. CDR3 amino acids: CASSRSGQGVLETQYF. The CDR3 DNA reads as TGCGCCAGCAGCCGTTCCGGCCAGGGGGTTTTGGAGACCCAGTACTTC.

The chain employs TRBV14 and TRBJ1-5; 12 bases fit TRBD1. CDR3 size: 21 residues. Losses at the gene ends were 0 bases for V and 1 base for J; bases not matched to a gene: 13. Per germline, CDR1 SGHDN and CDR2 FVKESK. Written as DNA, the CDR3 is TGTGCCAGCAGCCAAGATGGACTCGGGACAGGGGGCATGAAGAGCAATCAGCCCCAGCATTTT. It yields the protein CASSQDGLGTGGMKSNQPQHF.

The DNA for the CDR3 is TGTGCCAGCAGCCCACAGGGATTTACCTATGGCTACACCTTC. It translates to CASSPQGFTYGYTF. J is TRBJ1-2 and V is TRBV7-2, with D perhaps TRBD1 (6 bases). There are 14 residues in the CDR3. V was clipped by 5 bases and J by 4 bases, with 14 bases between them. Germline CDR1 SGHTA, CDR2 FQGNSA. The full variable domain, in which reference TRBV7-2 and TRBJ1-2 provide the parts outside the CDR3, is GAGVSQSPSNKVTEKGKDVELRCDPISGHTALYWYRQSLGQGLEFLIYFQGNSAPDKSGLPSDRFSAERTGGSVSTLTIQRTQQEDSAVYLCASSPQGFTYGYTFGSGTRLTVV.

The genes are TRBV5-6 and TRBJ2-5; TRBD2 matches 7 bases. Germline V gene data show CDR1 as SGHDT and CDR2 as YYEEEE. This CDR3 contains 14 residues. Trimming removed 4 bases from V and 2 bases from J; junction bases left unmatched: 5. Written as DNA, the CDR3 is TGTGCCAGCAGCGGGGGGGTCTCGCAAGAGACCCAGTACTTC. Translated, it gives CASSGGVSQETQYF.

J is TRBJ1-4 and V is TRBV2; TRBD1 aligns across 9 bases. CDR3 length equals 17 residues. Germline CDR1 SNHLY, CDR2 FYNNEI. Unmatched junction bases numbered 13, after V lost 5 bases and J lost 6 bases. The CDR3 is CASSSGTGNRADEKLFF. The CDR3 coding sequence is TGTGCCAGCAGTTCCGGGACAGGGAACAGGGCTGATGAAAAACTGTTTTTT.

Regarding this clone: Other DNA sequences in the same sample also yield this CDR3. The CDR3 DNA reads TGTGCCAGCACCCTGACAGGACCCTCCTACAATGAGCAGTTCTTC. Translation gives CASTLTGPSYNEQFF. The chain combines TRBV6-5 with TRBJ2-1; TRBD1 is a possible D gene (6 bases). This CDR3 has 15 amino acids. Deletions cut 7 bases from V and 0 bases from J, with 13 bases between. CDR1 MNHEY and CDR2 SVGAGI come from the germline V gene.

V gene TRBV10-2 combines with J gene TRBJ1-6; unclear D gene. Trimming took 6 bases from V and 8 from J, leaving 14 bases between them. CDR1 WSHSY and CDR2 SAAADI come from the germline V gene. This CDR3 region has 14 residues. CDR3 coding DNA: TGCGCCAGCAGCGGGGTGCGCGAAGATTCACCCCTCCACTTT. Protein product: CASSGVREDSPLHF.

V usage is TRBV4-1 and J usage is TRBJ1-2; a weak D match, TRBD1 (5 bases). This CDR3 is 15 amino acids long. Germline CDR1 MGHRA, CDR2 YSYEKL. Trimming left V 1 base short and J 8 bases short, with 17 bases between. CDR3 nucleotide sequence: TGCGCCAGCAGCCAAGGCGCAGGGTCGACATTGGGCTACACCTTC. Translating gives CASSQGAGSTLGYTF.

The chain couples TRBV6-1 to TRBJ2-5, with TRBD1 identical over 11 bases. The J call is doubtful: the DNA matches TRBJ2-7 better. Germline values: CDR1 MNHNS, CDR2 SASEGT. This CDR3 is built from 17 residues. Written as DNA, the CDR3 is TGTGCCAGCAGTGAAGAGGTCGGGACAGGGGGTTCCTACGAGCAGTACTTC. Protein sequence: CASSEEVGTGGSYEQYF.

V usage is TRBV4-2 and J usage is TRBJ2-5; unclear D gene. TRBJ2-7 matches the DNA end more closely, so the J call is doubtful. Germline CDR1 reads LGHNA; CDR2 reads YNFKEQ. The CDR3 spans 13 residues. The CDR3 reads CASSQDASYEQYF. As DNA, the CDR3 is TGTGCCAGCAGCCAAGATGCATCCTACGAGCAGTACTTC.

This rearrangement joins TRBV5-8 to TRBJ1-2, with TRBD1 matching 10 bases. The CDR3 sequence is 14 residues long. The germline CDR1 and CDR2 sequences are SGHTS and YDEGEE. V was pared by 5 bases and J by 4 bases, with 5 bases of the junction left unmatched. CDR3 coding DNA: TGTGCCAGCAGATTTCGACAGGGGGCCTATGGCTACACCTTC. Amino acid sequence: CASRFRQGAYGYTF.

The V and J genes are TRBV6-1 and TRBJ2-5; TRBD2 aligns across 9 bases. The ends lost 2 bases at V and 5 bases at J; junction bases unmatched: 18. Germline V lookup: CDR1 MNHNS, CDR2 SASEGT. The length of the CDR3 is 19 residues. The CDR3 sequence is CASSEPSIFRPSGTETQYF. The CDR3 DNA is TGTGCCAGCAGTGAACCCTCTATCTTTAGGCCTAGCGGGACGGAGACCCAGTACTTC.

The V gene is TRBV27, the J gene TRBJ1-2; perhaps TRBD1 as D (5 bases). The CDR3 length is 13 residues. The V end lost 0 bases, the J end lost 6 bases, and 8 bases lay between the germline ends. Germline CDR1 is MNHEY and CDR2 is SMNVEV (reference sequence). CDR3 sequence reads: CASSLSAGNGYTF. The CDR3 nucleotides are TGTGCCAGCAGTTTATCGGCAGGGAATGGCTACACCTTC.

V is TRBV9 and J is TRBJ2-1, with 8 bases that match TRBD2. Trimming cost V 1 base and J 5 bases; bases outside gene matches: 5. Germline V lookup: CDR1 SGDLS, CDR2 YYNGEE. This CDR3 spans 15 amino acids. CDR3 in amino acids: CASSVRGRRDNEQFF. The CDR3 bases are TGTGCCAGCAGCGTACGCGGGAGGAGGGACAATGAGCAGTTCTTC.

The V gene is TRBV4-1, the J gene TRBJ2-7; 9 bases match TRBD2. V lost 0 bases and J lost 2; bases outside the gene matches: 5. Looked up from germline, CDR1 is MGHRA and CDR2 is YSYEKL. This CDR3 has 16 amino acids. The CDR3 coding sequence is TGCGCCAGCAGCCAAGATTTTGCTAGCGGGACCTACGAGCAGTACTTC. It translates to CASSQDFASGTYEQYF.

The chain has TRBV9 and TRBJ2-1, with 7 bases identical to TRBD1. This CDR3 contains 15 residues. CDR1 and CDR2 from the germline V gene are SGDLS and YYNGEE. The junction had 9 bases not matched to a gene; V was cut back by 2 bases and J by 7 bases. Here the CDR3 reads CASSVYRGFGNEQFF. The CDR3 DNA reads TGTGCCAGCAGCGTCTACAGGGGTTTTGGAAATGAGCAGTTCTTC.

V usage is TRBV30 and J usage is TRBJ2-5, with TRBD2 matching 8 bases. The CDR3 loop spans 18 amino acids. Germline CDR1 and CDR2: GTSNPN and SVGIG (reference sequence). J gave up 8 bases and V 3 bases, and 23 bases lay outside the gene matches. The CDR3 reads CAWSGTGGGDRPGITQYF. Here the CDR3 DNA reads TGTGCCTGGAGCGGGACGGGAGGGGGGGACCGCCCGGGGATAACCCAGTACTTC. The complete variable domain, with remaining parts taken from reference TRBV30 and TRBJ2-5, reads SQTIHQWPATLVQPVGSPLSLECTVEGTSNPNLYWYRQAAGRGLQLLFYSVGIGQISSEVPQNLSASRPQDRQFILSSKKLLLSDSGFYLCAWSGTGGGDRPGITQYFGPGTRLLVL.

The gene calls are TRBV27 and TRBJ1-1, with D possibly being TRBD1 (6 bases). The CDR3 is 16 amino acids. The V end was cut by 0 bases, the J end by 2 bases, with 13 bases between. CDR1 is MNHEY and CDR2 is SMNVEV in the germline V gene (reference sequence). The CDR3 region is CASSLSRTEINTEAFF. The CDR3 coding sequence is TGTGCCAGCAGTTTATCCCGGACAGAGATAAACACTGAAGCTTTCTTT.

The chain is built from TRBV6-1 and TRBJ2-1, with 15 bases fitting TRBD2. The CDR3 spans 19 residues. CDR1 and CDR2 (germline): MNHNS, SASEGT. V trimming: 2 bases; J trimming: 5 bases; junction bases outside the gene matches: 10. This chain's CDR3 is CASSEWGLAGGTFDNEQFF. The CDR3 bases are TGTGCCAGCAGTGAATGGGGACTAGCGGGAGGTACCTTTGACAATGAGCAGTTCTTC.

The chain joins TRBV18 to TRBJ2-5; 7 positions agree with TRBD2. This CDR3 is built from 13 residues. The germline V gene encodes CDR1 KGHSH and CDR2 LQKENI. The V and J ends lost 4 bases and 4 bases, in that order; junction bases with no gene match: 3. The CDR3 protein is CASSRRERETQYF. The CDR3, as DNA: TGTGCCAGCTCACGGCGGGAGAGAGAGACCCAGTACTTC.

The chain joins TRBV6-6 to TRBJ2-7; D uncertain. The CDR3 has 14 amino acids. CDR1 is MNHNY, CDR2 SVGAGI, per germline (reference sequence). V was clipped by 7 bases and J by 0 bases, with 13 bases between them. CDR3 DNA: TGTGCCAGCAAAGAAACACAAAGCTCCTACGAGCAGTACTTC. Residues: CASKETQSSYEQYF.

The chain recombines TRBV30 with TRBJ2-7; 8 nucleotides agree with TRBD2. Unmatched junction bases numbered 6, after V lost 5 bases and J lost 6 bases. CDR1 and CDR2 from the germline V gene are GTSNPN and SVGIG (reference sequence). There are 12 residues in the CDR3. The CDR3 region has the DNA TGTGCCTGGGAACATAGCGGGACCGAGCAGTACTTC. Translating gives CAWEHSGTEQYF.

J is TRBJ2-1 and V is TRBV9, with 7 bases matching TRBD1. V trimming: 1 base; J trimming: 2 bases; junction bases outside the gene matches: 6. Germline V gene data show CDR1 as SGDLS and CDR2 as YYNGEE. This CDR3 is 16 amino acids long. CDR3 protein: CASSVSGTETYNEQFF. For the CDR3, the DNA is TGTGCCAGCAGCGTATCGGGGACAGAGACCTACAATGAGCAGTTCTTC.

V and J are TRBV30 and TRBJ1-5; D is ambiguous. Trimming cost V 1 base and J 3 bases, with 7 bases left between them. Germline V CDR1 and CDR2: GTSNPN, SVGIG (reference sequence). The CDR3 is 13 residues long. Here the CDR3 reads CAWSGLTNQPQHF. For the CDR3, the DNA is TGTGCCTGGAGTGGACTGACCAATCAGCCCCAGCATTTT.